This TCR beta chain was observed in a study of shared clonotypes between healthy human individuals. Study outcomes and limitations: Generation probability values for non-shared clonotypes were lower than those for clonotypes shared by all four donors.

Each subset's genomic DNA was shared equally among a number of immunoSEQ plates. Clones were read by immunoSEQ multiplex PCR, and TCRdb kept only the in-frame ones, dropping some. The sample lists roughly 2.5 million clones; approximately 92% were seen once. The trim removed 7 bases at V and 0 bases at J, leaving 12 bases unmatched. Germline V gives CDR1 MNHEY, CDR2 SMNVEV (reference sequence). The CDR3 has 17 residues. As for this clone: The antigen is undetermined.

The rearrangement joins TRBV27 to TRBJ2-7, with 10 bases identical to TRBD1. The receptor was isolated from a man aged 18 to 30 in good health. Sequenced input: naive CD4+ T cells sorted from blood. Stated subset: CD45RA+ positively selected. This chain's CDR3 is CASTTRGDRGYSYEQYF. In DNA form, the CDR3 reads TGTGCCAGCACCACCCGGGGGGACAGGGGCTACTCCTACGAGCAGTACTTC.